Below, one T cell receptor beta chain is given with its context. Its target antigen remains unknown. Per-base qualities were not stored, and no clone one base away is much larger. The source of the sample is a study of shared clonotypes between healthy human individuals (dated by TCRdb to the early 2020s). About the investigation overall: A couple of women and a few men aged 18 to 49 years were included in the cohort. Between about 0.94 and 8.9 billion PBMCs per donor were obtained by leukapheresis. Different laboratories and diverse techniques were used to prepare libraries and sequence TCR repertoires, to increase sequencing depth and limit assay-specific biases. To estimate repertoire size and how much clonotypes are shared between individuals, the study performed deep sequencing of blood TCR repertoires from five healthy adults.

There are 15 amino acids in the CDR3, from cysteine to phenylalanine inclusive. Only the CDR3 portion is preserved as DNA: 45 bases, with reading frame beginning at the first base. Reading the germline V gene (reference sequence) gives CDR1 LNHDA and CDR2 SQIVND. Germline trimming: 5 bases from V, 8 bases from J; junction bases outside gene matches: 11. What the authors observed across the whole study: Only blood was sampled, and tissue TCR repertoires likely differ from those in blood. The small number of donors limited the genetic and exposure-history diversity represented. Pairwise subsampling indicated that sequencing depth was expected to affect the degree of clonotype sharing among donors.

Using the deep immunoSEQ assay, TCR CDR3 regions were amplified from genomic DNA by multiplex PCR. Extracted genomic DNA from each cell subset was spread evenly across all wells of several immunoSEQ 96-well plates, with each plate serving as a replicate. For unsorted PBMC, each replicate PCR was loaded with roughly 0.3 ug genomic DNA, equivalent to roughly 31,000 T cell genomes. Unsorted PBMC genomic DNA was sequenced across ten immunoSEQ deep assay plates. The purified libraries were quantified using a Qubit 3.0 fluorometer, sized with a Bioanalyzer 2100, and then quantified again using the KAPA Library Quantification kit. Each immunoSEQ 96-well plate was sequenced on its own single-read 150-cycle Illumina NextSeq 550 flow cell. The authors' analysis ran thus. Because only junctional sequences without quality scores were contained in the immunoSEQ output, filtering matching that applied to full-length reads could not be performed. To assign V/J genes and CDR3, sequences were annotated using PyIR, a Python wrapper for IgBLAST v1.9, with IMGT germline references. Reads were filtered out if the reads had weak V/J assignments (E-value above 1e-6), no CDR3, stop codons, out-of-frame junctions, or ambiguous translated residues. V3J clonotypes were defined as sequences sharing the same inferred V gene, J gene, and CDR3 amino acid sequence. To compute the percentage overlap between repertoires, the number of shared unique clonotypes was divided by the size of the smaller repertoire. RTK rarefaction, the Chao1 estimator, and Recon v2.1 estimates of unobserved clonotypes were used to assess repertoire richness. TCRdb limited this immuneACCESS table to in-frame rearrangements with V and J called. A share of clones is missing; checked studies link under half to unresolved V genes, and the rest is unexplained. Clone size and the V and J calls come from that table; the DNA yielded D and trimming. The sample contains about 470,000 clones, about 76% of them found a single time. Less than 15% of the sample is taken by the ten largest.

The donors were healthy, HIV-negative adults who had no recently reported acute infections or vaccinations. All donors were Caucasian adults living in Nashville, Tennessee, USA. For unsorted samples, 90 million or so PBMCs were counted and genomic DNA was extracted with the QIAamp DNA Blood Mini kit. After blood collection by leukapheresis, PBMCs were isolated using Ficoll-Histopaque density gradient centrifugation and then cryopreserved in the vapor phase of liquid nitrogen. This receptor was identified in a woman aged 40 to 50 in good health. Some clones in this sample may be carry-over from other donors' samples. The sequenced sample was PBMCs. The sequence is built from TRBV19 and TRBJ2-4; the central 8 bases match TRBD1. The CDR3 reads CASSPLTGAVDIQYF. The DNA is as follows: TGTGCCAGTAGTCCACTGACAGGGGCGGTCGACATTCAGTACTTC.